The sequence of this T cell receptor (beta chain) was determined in a study of T-cell reconstitution after alpha-beta-depleted transplantation in children. The study's findings and limits: Expanded graft clones numbering several hundred reportedly gave rise to alpha-beta T cells about two months after transplant. Hyperexpanded clones declined; after one year, newly produced T cells mostly supplied diversity. In some patients, recipient T cells and intrathymic progenitors surviving conditioning explained high day-60 diversity.

Regarding this clonotype: The target antigen is unknown.

Preparation of the TCRbeta library involved a method that used unique molecular identifiers. TCRdb reprocessed the PCR reads via MiXCR and lists one record per CDR3 protein. Among 300,000 to 400,000 distinct CDR3 sequences listed, around 15% were seen once. V trimming: 4 bases; J trimming: 6 bases; junction bases outside the gene matches: 10. The CDR3 extends over 16 amino acids. The germline CDR1 and CDR2 sequences are SGHDT and YYEEEE. This sequence joins TRBV5-6 and TRBJ2-2; 9 bases fit TRBD1. The receptor comes from a male patient under 10 years old who had a stem cell transplant for acute lymphoblastic leukemia, so the T cells may come from the graft donor. The starting material was PBMCs, mostly from graft donor cells, obtained 360 days after TCRalphabeta/CD19-depleted stem cell transplant. DNA for the CDR3: TGTGCCAGCAGCCCTTACAGGGGGCGCAGGGCCGGGGAGCTGTTTTTT. Protein sequence: CASSPYRGRRAGELFF.